A single sample is the source of the 28 T cell receptor beta chains below, sequenced in a study of blood T cell repertoires in COVID-19. Libraries were prepared by immunoSEQ multiplex PCR; TCRdb keeps only in-frame clonotypes and omits some of them. The table has more than 200,000 clones, 70% to 90% seen once. Sequencing input: peripheral blood. Every receptor here comes from a woman aged 80 or over with acute or convalescent COVID-19.

This clone has only one observation. The chain links TRBV3-1 (or the pseudogene TRBV3-2) to TRBJ2-3, with 11 bases aligning to TRBD2. This CDR3 region has 15 residues. V dropped 0 bases and J dropped 10; count of bases not matched to a gene: 6. Germline V gene sequence: CDR1 LGHDT, CDR2 YNNKEL (reference sequence). The DNA for the CDR3 is TGTGCCAGCAGCCAAGATCGTAGCGGGGGGGCATCGCAGTATTTT. Translating it yields CASSQDRSGGASQYF.

This clone was recorded a few times. The chain's CDR3 is CASSYPTGSDQPQHF. DNA for the CDR3: TGTGCCAGCAGTTACCCGACAGGGTCTGATCAGCCCCAGCATTTT. The rearrangement joins TRBV6-6 to TRBJ1-5; TRBD1 matches at 7 bases. The CDR3 runs 15 residues. Germline-derived CDR1 and CDR2 are MNHNY and SVGAGI (reference sequence). The V gene end was trimmed by 2 bases and the J gene end by 5 bases; junction bases not matched to a gene: 6.

The DNA of the CDR3 is TGTGCCAGCACTGTCGGGACTAGCGGTCGCTACGAGCAGTACTTC. Translated, it gives CASTVGTSGRYEQYF. The chain employs TRBV6-5 and TRBJ2-7, with 11 bases lining up with TRBD2. The CDR3 runs 15 residues. The germline CDR1 and CDR2 sequences are MNHEY and SVGAGI. After removal of 7 bases from V and 3 bases from J, the junction contained 8 bases not matched to a gene.

The chain employs TRBV14 and TRBJ2-3, with TRBD2 matching 7 bases. The CDR3 length is 14 residues. V shed 1 base, J shed 15 bases, and the junction held 13 bases outside the gene matches. In germline, CDR1 is SGHDN, CDR2 FVKESK. The chain's CDR3 is CASSQGLSAGRRYF. The CDR3 bases are TGTGCCAGCAGCCAAGGGTTATCAGCGGGGCGTCGATATTTT.

The chain has TRBV19 and TRBJ2-1; 7 positions match TRBD1. The CDR3 sequence is 14 residues long. V lost 8 bases, J lost 3 bases, and 7 bases stayed unmatched. Germline V CDR1 and CDR2: LNHDA, SQIVND (reference sequence). The chain's CDR3 is CASAPGQNYNEQFF. CDR3 DNA: TGTGCCAGTGCTCCGGGACAGAACTACAATGAGCAGTTCTTC.

This clone was counted a few times. The genes are TRBV4-2 and TRBJ1-6, with TRBD1 as a possible D gene (6 bases). V dropped 5 bases and J dropped 0 bases, with 14 bases sitting between them. The CDR3 length is 17 residues. Per germline, CDR1 LGHNA and CDR2 YNFKEQ. The CDR3 spells CASSEFLDSSYNSPLHF. The CDR3 DNA is TGTGCCAGCAGCGAGTTTCTGGACAGCTCCTATAATTCACCCCTCCACTTT.

Comment on this clone: One end of the junction is discordant with germline, which a read error may explain. V is TRBV19 and J is TRBJ1-2; tentatively, D is TRBD1 (5 bases). CDR1 and CDR2 (germline): LNHDA, SQIVND (reference sequence). The length of the CDR3 is 14 residues. CDR3 nucleotides: TGTGCCAGTAGTATAGTGGGGCCGGACCGCGGCTACTCCTTC. Protein sequence: CASSIVGPDRGYSF.

CDR3 protein: CASRTIQGNYEQYF. The CDR3 DNA is TGTGCCAGCAGGACGATTCAGGGGAACTACGAGCAGTACTTC. The J gene is TRBJ2-7, the V gene TRBV27; TRBD1 is a possible D gene (6 bases). CDR3 length equals 14 residues. Germline V gene data show CDR1 as MNHEY and CDR2 as SMNVEV (reference sequence). V shed 6 bases and J shed 3 bases, with 15 bases lying between them.

This clone was observed once. The J gene is TRBJ1-1, the V gene TRBV23-1, with D perhaps matching TRBD1 (6 bases). TRBV23-1 qualifies as an ORF whose function is uncertain. The CDR3 length is 15 residues. Trimming took off 0 bases at V and 0 bases at J, with 8 bases between the two ends. CDR3 region: CASSQSPGVNTEAFF. DNA for the CDR3: TGCGCCAGCAGTCAATCTCCAGGGGTGAACACTGAAGCTTTCTTT.

The gene calls are TRBV28 and TRBJ2-7; TRBD1 agrees at 9 bases. CDR1 is MDHEN, CDR2 SYDVKM, per germline. This CDR3 is built from 13 residues. The V gene end was trimmed by 8 bases and the J gene end by 3 bases; junction bases not matched to a gene: 5. The CDR3 nucleotides read TGTGCCAGCGGCCGGGACAGGGTCTACGAGCAGTACTTC. Amino acid sequence: CASGRDRVYEQYF.

V is TRBV24-1 and J is TRBJ1-2; tentatively, D is TRBD1 (5 bases). From germline, CDR1 is KGHDR and CDR2 SFDVKD. CDR3 length: 12 amino acids. V lost 3 bases to trimming and J lost 5 bases, with 6 bases between them. CDR3 protein: CATSDGHYGYTF. CDR3 nucleotide sequence: TGTGCCACCAGTGATGGACATTATGGCTACACCTTC.

This sequence joins TRBV18 and TRBJ2-7; 8 bases agree with TRBD1. CDR1 and CDR2 (germline): KGHSH, LQKENI. After removal of 5 bases from V and 2 bases from J, the junction contained 5 bases not matched to a gene. CDR3 length: 14 amino acids. The CDR3 loop is CASSTGTGAYEQYF. In DNA, the CDR3 is TGTGCCAGCTCAACCGGGACAGGCGCCTACGAGCAGTACTTC.

The chain links TRBV6-5 to TRBJ1-2; unclear D gene. Trimming took 7 bases from V and 8 from J, leaving 17 bases between them. The germline V gene has CDR1 MNHEY and CDR2 SVGAGI. CDR3 size: 13 residues. This CDR3 reads CASTSLTGSGYTF. In nucleotides, the CDR3 is TGTGCCAGCACCTCCTTGACGGGGAGCGGCTACACCTTC.

The rearrangement joins TRBV10-3 to TRBJ2-7; 14 nucleotides match TRBD2. The CDR3 is 14 residues long. Germline V gene lookup returns CDR1 ENHRY and CDR2 SYGVKD. J gave up 0 bases and V 9 bases, and 1 base lay outside the gene matches. CDR3 sequence: CAIGTSGSSYEQYF. The DNA of the CDR3 is TGTGCCATTGGGACTAGCGGGAGCTCCTACGAGCAGTACTTC.

The chain is built from TRBV4-1 and TRBJ2-3; D is uncertain. The CDR3 length is 14 residues. Germline lookup yields CDR1 MGHRA and CDR2 YSYEKL. Trimming removed 4 bases from V and 6 bases from J, with 14 bases in between. CDR3 coding DNA: TGCGCCAGCAGCCTCCTCTCCCTTTCGGATACGCAGTATTTT. Its translation: CASSLLSLSDTQYF.

This clone was seen only once. The V and J genes are TRBV21-1 and TRBJ2-5; the D segment call TRBD1 is taken from the table without a DNA check. TRBV21-1 is deemed a pseudogene. CDR3 length: 14 amino acids. In nucleotides, the CDR3 is TGTGCCAGCAGCGCCGGCGGGACAGTTGAGACCCAGTACTTC. It is translated as CASSAGGTVETQYF.

This clone came up once. The V and J genes are TRBV9 and TRBJ1-1; D unresolved. The CDR3 consists of 14 residues. V dropped 5 bases and J dropped 3 bases, with 14 bases sitting between them. Germline V gene data show CDR1 as SGDLS and CDR2 as YYNGEE. The CDR3 DNA reads TGTGCCAGCAGTTGGGCAGCTTGGGACACTGAAGCTTTCTTT. Residues: CASSWAAWDTEAFF.

J is TRBJ1-2 and V is TRBV19, with D perhaps matching TRBD1 (6 bases). Trimming shortened V by 5 bases and J by 4 bases, and 14 bases separated the two germline ends. Germline CDR1 is LNHDA and CDR2 is SQIVND (reference sequence). The CDR3 covers 14 residues. This chain's CDR3 is CASSLVQGGYGYTF. DNA of the CDR3: TGTGCCAGTAGTCTGGTACAGGGTGGCTATGGCTACACCTTC. The whole variable domain, remainder taken from reference TRBV19 and TRBJ1-2, is DGGITQSPKYLFRKEGQNVTLSCEQNLNHDAMYWYRQDPGQGLRLIYYSQIVNDFQKGDIAEGYSVSREKKESFPLTVTSAQKNPTAFYLCASSLVQGGYGYTFGSGTRLTVV.

The chain recombines TRBV6-5 with TRBJ2-7; the D gene is possibly TRBD1 (6 bases). The germline gives CDR1 MNHEY, CDR2 SVGAGI. Trimming left V 8 bases short and J 0 bases short, with 17 bases between. CDR3 length: 15 residues. CDR3 DNA sequence: TGTGCCAGCGGGATAACAGGGACGAGCTCCTACGAGCAGTACTTC. Residues: CASGITGTSSYEQYF.

This sequence joins TRBV7-9 and TRBJ1-6; a weak D match, TRBD1 (6 bases). Germline V CDR1 and CDR2: SEHNR, FQNEAQ (reference sequence). V was trimmed by 1 base and J by 6 bases, leaving 16 bases between them. The CDR3 loop spans 17 amino acids. The CDR3 region is CASSLGGQGQSNSPLHF. The CDR3 nucleotides read TGTGCCAGCAGCTTAGGTGGGCAGGGGCAATCTAATTCACCCCTCCACTTT.

The chain employs TRBV11-2 and TRBJ2-7; D is perhaps TRBD2 (6 bases). V lost 0 bases, J lost 2 bases, and 17 bases lay in between. Germline CDR1 reads SGHAT; CDR2 reads FQNNGV. CDR3 length: 17 residues. CDR3 sequence: CASSLDPGRAGTYEQYF. The CDR3 coding sequence is TGTGCCAGCAGCTTAGATCCTGGCAGGGCGGGGACCTACGAGCAGTACTTC.

At least ten counts were recorded for this clone. The chain couples TRBV10-3 to TRBJ1-1; 8 nucleotides line up with TRBD1. The CDR3 is made up of 14 amino acids. V lost 4 bases, J lost 0 bases, and 1 base stayed unmatched. CDR1 and CDR2 from the germline V gene are ENHRY and SYGVKD. CDR3 coding DNA: TGTGCCATCAGTGGGACAGGGATGAACACTGAAGCTTTCTTT. Encoded protein: CAISGTGMNTEAFF.

This sequence joins TRBV7-3 and TRBJ2-5; TRBD2 might be the D (5 bases). V was cut by 1 base and J by 5 bases, with 11 bases left in between. The germline gives CDR1 SGHTA, CDR2 FQGTGA. The CDR3 length is 14 residues. CDR3 protein: CASSLNGVGETQYF. CDR3 coding DNA: TGTGCCAGCAGCTTAAACGGGGTTGGGGAGACCCAGTACTTC. The full variable domain, completed using reference TRBV7-3 and TRBJ2-5, is GAGVSQTPSNKVTEKGKYVELRCDPISGHTALYWYRQSLGQGPEFLIYFQGTGAADDSGLPNDRFFAVRPEGSVSTLKIQRTERGDSAVYLCASSLNGVGETQYFGPGTRLLVL.

This sequence joins TRBV2 and TRBJ2-3; 10 positions agree with TRBD2. The CDR3 runs 16 residues. V lost 3 bases, J lost 5 bases, and 8 bases stayed unmatched. The germline CDR1 and CDR2 sequences are SNHLY and FYNNEI. The CDR3 reads CASSDRAGGRLDTQYF. The CDR3 DNA is TGTGCCAGCAGTGATCGAGCGGGGGGGCGACTAGATACGCAGTATTTT. Variable domain in full (rest from reference TRBV2 and TRBJ2-3): EPEVTQTPSHQVTQMGQEVILRCVPISNHLYFYWYRQILGQKVEFLVSFYNNEISEKSEIFDDQFSVERPDGSNFTLKIRSTKLEDSAMYFCASSDRAGGRLDTQYFGPGTRLTVL.

The chain combines TRBV19 with TRBJ2-3, with 8 bases lining up with TRBD2. Per germline, CDR1 LNHDA and CDR2 SQIVND (reference sequence). The J segment lost 3 bases and the V segment lost 0 bases, leaving 5 bases of the junction unmatched. The CDR3 consists of 16 residues. The CDR3 loop is CASSIDLAGLTDTQYF. CDR3 sequence (DNA): TGTGCCAGTAGTATAGATTTAGCGGGGTTAACAGATACGCAGTATTTT.

This chain connects TRBV3-1 (or the pseudogene TRBV3-2) to TRBJ1-1; D perhaps matches TRBD1 (6 bases). Germline values: CDR1 LGHDT, CDR2 YNNKEL (reference sequence). The CDR3 is made up of 16 amino acids. The ends were cut back, 4 bases at V and 4 bases at J, with 19 bases in the middle. The CDR3 region has the DNA TGTGCCAGCAGCCCCAGGGGCCAGCGAGGGGGCACTGAAGCTTTCTTT. It is translated as CASSPRGQRGGTEAFF.

V usage is TRBV30 and J usage is TRBJ2-5; TRBD1 is a possible D gene (5 bases). From germline, CDR1 is GTSNPN and CDR2 SVGIG (reference sequence). The CDR3 is 15 amino acids. Trimming pared 0 bases from V and 2 bases from J, leaving 13 bases between. The CDR3 is CAWSVAHRRQETQYF. The CDR3 DNA is TGTGCCTGGAGTGTAGCGCACAGGAGACAAGAGACCCAGTACTTC. Full variable domain (remainder filled in from reference TRBV30 and TRBJ2-5): SQTIHQWPATLVQPVGSPLSLECTVEGTSNPNLYWYRQAAGRGLQLLFYSVGIGQISSEVPQNLSASRPQDRQFILSSKKLLLSDSGFYLCAWSVAHRRQETQYFGPGTRLLVL.

This chain links TRBV2 with TRBJ1-5, with TRBD1 as a possible D gene (5 bases). Germline CDR1 and CDR2: SNHLY and FYNNEI. The CDR3 is 14 residues long. The V gene lost 6 bases and the J gene lost 8 bases, with 17 bases spanning the gap. The CDR3 spells CASSVLGEGEPQHF. The CDR3 nucleotides are TGTGCCAGCAGCGTATTAGGGGAAGGAGAGCCCCAGCATTTT.